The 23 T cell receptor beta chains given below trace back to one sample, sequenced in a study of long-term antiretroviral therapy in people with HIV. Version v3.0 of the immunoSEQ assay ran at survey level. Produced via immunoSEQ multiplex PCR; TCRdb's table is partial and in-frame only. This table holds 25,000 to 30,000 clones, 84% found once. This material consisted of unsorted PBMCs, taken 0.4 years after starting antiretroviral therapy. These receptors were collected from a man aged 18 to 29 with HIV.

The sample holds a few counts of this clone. This chain's CDR3 is CASSIVGLDSEQYF. The CDR3 DNA reads as TGTGCCAGTAGTATAGTGGGCCTGGATTCCGAGCAGTACTTC. The rearrangement links TRBV19 to TRBJ2-7; no firm D call. The CDR3 loop spans 14 amino acids. The V and J ends lost 1 base and 6 bases respectively, with 13 bases between them. Germline-derived CDR1 and CDR2 are LNHDA and SQIVND (reference sequence).

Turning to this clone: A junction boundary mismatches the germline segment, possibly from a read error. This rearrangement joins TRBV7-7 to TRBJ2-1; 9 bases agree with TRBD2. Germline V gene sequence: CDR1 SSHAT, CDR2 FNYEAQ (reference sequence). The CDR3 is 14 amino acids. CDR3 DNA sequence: TGTGCTAGCAGCTTAGCTCAGACTAGCGGTGAGCAGTTCTTC. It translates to CASSLAQTSGEQFF.

CDR3 loop: CASSLPGGQGDEAFF. In DNA form, the CDR3 reads TGTGCCAGCAGCCTACCCGGGGGACAAGGAGATGAAGCTTTCTTT. The genes are TRBV28 and TRBJ1-1, with D maybe TRBD1 (6 bases). The CDR3 runs to 15 residues. Germline V gives CDR1 MDHEN, CDR2 SYDVKM. The germline V and J ends were trimmed by 6 bases and 7 bases, with 21 bases remaining between them.

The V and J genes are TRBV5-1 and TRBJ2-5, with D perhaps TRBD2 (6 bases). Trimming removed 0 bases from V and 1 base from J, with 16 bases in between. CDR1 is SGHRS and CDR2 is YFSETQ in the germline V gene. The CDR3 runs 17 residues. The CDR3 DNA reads TGCGCCAGCAGCTTGGCCGGAACGGGAGTAAGCCAAGAGACCCAGTACTTC. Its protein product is CASSLAGTGVSQETQYF.

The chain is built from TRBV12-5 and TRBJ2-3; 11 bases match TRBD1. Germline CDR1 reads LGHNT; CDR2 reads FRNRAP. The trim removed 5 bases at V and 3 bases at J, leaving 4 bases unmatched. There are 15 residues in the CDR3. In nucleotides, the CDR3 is TGTGCTAGTGGTCCGGGACAGGGGGTAACAGATACGCAGTATTTT. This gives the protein CASGPGQGVTDTQYF.

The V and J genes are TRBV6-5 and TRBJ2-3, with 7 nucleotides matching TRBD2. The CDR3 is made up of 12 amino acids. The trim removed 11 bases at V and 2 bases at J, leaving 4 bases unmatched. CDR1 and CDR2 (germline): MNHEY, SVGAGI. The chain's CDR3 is CAGGLPTDTQYF. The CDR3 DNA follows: TGTGCCGGGGGACTACCCACAGATACGCAGTATTTT.

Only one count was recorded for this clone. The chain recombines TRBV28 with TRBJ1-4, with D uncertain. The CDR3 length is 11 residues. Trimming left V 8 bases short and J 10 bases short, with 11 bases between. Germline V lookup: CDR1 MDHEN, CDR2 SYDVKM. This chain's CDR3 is CASLREGKLFF. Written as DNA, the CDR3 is TGTGCCAGCCTTCGAGAGGGAAAACTGTTTTTT.

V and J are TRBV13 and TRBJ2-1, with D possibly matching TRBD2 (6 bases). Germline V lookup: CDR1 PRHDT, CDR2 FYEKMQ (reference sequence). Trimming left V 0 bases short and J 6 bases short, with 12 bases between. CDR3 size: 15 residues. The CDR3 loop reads CASSLGTSGGNEQFF. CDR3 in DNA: TGTGCCAGCAGCTTAGGGACATCCGGGGGCAATGAGCAGTTCTTC.

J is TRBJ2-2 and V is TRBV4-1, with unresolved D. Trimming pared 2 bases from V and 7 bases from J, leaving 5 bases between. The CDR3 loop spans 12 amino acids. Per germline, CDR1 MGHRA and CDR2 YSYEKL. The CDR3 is CASSQSGGELFF. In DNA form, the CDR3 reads TGCGCCAGCAGCCAAAGTGGCGGGGAGCTGTTTTTT.

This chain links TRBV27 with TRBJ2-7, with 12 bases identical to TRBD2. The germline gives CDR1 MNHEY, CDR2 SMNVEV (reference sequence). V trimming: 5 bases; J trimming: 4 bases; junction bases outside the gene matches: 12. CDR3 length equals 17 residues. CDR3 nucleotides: TGTGCCAGCAGTGAGGCTAGCGGGAGGGCCGTCTTTTACGAGCAGTACTTC. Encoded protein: CASSEASGRAVFYEQYF.

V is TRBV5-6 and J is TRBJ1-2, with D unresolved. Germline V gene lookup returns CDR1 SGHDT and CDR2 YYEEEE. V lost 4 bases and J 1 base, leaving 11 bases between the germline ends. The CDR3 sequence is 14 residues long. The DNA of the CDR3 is TGTGCCAGCAGCACCACGGGAAGTAACTATGGCTACACCTTC. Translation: CASSTTGSNYGYTF.

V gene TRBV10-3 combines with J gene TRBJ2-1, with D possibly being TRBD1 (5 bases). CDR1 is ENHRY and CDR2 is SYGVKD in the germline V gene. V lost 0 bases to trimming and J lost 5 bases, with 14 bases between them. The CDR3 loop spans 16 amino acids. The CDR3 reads CAISESMAGSHNEQFF. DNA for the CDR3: TGTGCCATCAGTGAGTCGATGGCAGGGTCACACAATGAGCAGTTCTTC.

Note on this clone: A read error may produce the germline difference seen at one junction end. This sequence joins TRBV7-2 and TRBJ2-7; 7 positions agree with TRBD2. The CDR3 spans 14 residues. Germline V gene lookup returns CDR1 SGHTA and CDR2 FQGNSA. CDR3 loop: CASSVAGRTYEQYF. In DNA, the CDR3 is TGTGCCAGCAGCGTAGCCGGGAGGACCTACGAGCAGTACTTC.

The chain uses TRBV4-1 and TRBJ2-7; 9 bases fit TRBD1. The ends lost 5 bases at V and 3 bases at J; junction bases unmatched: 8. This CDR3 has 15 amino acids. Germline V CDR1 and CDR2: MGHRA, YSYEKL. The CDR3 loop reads CASSWEGQGSYEQYF. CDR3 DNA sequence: TGCGCCAGCAGCTGGGAAGGACAGGGGAGCTACGAGCAGTACTTC.

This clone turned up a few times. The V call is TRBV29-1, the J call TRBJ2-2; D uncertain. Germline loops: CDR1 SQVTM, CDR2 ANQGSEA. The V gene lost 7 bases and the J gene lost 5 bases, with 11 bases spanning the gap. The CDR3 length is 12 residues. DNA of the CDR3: TGCAGCGGGACCCCTGGAACCGGGGAGCTGTTTTTT. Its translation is CSGTPGTGELFF.

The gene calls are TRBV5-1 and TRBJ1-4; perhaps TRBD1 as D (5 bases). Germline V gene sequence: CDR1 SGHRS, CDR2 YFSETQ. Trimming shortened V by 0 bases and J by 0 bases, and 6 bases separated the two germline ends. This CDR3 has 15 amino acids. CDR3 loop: CASSLGGATNEKLFF. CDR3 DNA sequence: TGCGCCAGCAGCTTGGGGGGGGCAACTAATGAAAAACTGTTTTTT. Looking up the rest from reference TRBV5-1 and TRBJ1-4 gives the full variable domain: KAGVTQTPRYLIKTRGQQVTLSCSPISGHRSVSWYQQTPGQGLQFLFEYFSETQRNKGNFPGRFSGRQFSNSRSEMNVSTLELGDSALYLCASSLGGATNEKLFFGSGTQLSVL.

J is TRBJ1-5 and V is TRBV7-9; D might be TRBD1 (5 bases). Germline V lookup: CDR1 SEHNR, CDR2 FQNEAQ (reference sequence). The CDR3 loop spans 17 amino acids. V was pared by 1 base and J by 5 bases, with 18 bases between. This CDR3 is CASSLGGGAPSDQPQHF. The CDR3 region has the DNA TGTGCCAGCAGCTTAGGGGGTGGGGCGCCGTCCGATCAGCCCCAGCATTTT.

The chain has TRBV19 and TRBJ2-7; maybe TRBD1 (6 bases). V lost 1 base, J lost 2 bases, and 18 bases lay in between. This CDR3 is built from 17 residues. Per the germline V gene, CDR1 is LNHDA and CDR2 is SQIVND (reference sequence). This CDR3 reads CASSIVLAGDVPYEQYF. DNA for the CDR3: TGTGCCAGTAGTATAGTCTTAGCAGGGGATGTGCCCTACGAGCAGTACTTC.

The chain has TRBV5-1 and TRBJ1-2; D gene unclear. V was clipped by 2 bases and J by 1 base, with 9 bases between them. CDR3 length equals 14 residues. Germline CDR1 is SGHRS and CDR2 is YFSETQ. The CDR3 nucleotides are TGCGCCAGCAGCTTCGGGTGGGGTAACTATGGCTACACCTTC. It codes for CASSFGWGNYGYTF. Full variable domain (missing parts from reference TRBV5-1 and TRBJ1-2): KAGVTQTPRYLIKTRGQQVTLSCSPISGHRSVSWYQQTPGQGLQFLFEYFSETQRNKGNFPGRFSGRQFSNSRSEMNVSTLELGDSALYLCASSFGWGNYGYTFGSGTRLTVV.

CDR3 DNA: TGTGCCAGCAGTGACACCCTAGGGGGGGATAATTCACCCCTCCACTTT. It translates to CASSDTLGGDNSPLHF. V usage is TRBV6-4 and J usage is TRBJ1-6; possible D gene TRBD1, 6 bases. The CDR3 runs to 16 residues. Trimming removed 2 bases at V and 5 bases at J, with 13 bases between. Germline V CDR1 and CDR2: MRHNA, SNTAGT.

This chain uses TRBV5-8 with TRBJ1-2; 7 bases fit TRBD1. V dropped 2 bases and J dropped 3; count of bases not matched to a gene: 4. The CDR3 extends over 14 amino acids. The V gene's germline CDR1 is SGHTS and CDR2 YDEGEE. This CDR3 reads CASSFYGTDYGYTF. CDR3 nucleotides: TGTGCCAGCAGCTTTTATGGGACAGACTATGGCTACACCTTC.

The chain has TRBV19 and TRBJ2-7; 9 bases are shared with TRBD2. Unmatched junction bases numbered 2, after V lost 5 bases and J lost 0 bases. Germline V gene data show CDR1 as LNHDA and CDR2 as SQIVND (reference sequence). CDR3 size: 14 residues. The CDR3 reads CASSGSGSSYEQYF. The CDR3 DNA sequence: TGTGCCAGTAGTGGTAGCGGGAGCTCCTACGAGCAGTACTTC.

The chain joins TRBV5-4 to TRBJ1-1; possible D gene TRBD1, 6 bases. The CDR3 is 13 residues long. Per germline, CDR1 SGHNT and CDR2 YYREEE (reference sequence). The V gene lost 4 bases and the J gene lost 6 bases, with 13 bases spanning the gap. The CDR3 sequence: CASSPGGGPEAFF. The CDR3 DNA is TGTGCCAGCAGCCCCGGGGGGGGCCCTGAAGCTTTCTTT.